This T cell receptor (beta chain) derives from a study of blood T cells in healthy people across ages. Study-wide findings and caveats: Percentage of naive T cells showed a strong correlation with TCR beta diversity. Higher diversity and more naive CD4+ cells were features of long-lived donors, compared to aged donors.

The CDR3 runs 16 residues. The V gene's germline CDR1 is MNHEY and CDR2 SMNVEV (reference sequence). V shed 2 bases and J shed 3 bases, with 16 bases lying between them. A second PCR, run for roughly 7 to 11 cycles, used a sample-barcoded 5' primer plus a J-beta primer mix. Every cDNA molecule bore a tag from a template-switch adaptor containing 12 random nucleotides. TCRdb re-called the 5' RACE reads through MiXCR, storing one row per CDR3 protein. The sample has some 1.5 million distinct CDR3 sequences, less than 45% seen once. Healthy individuals of Caucasian origin from Russia, aged about 6 to 100, served as donors. As to this clonotype: Its antigen is not known.

This TCR was sampled from a young woman in good health. The sample was blood. This chain uses TRBV27 with TRBJ2-5; TRBD1 might be the D (5 bases). CDR3 coding DNA: TGTGCCAGCAGTTTAAGGCGAAGGGGCTCGGAAGAGACCCAGTACTTC. It is translated as CASSLRRRGSEETQYF.